This is a list of T cell receptor beta chains from one sample in a study of long-term antiretroviral therapy in people with HIV. The method was immunoSEQ multiplex PCR; TCRdb's version includes in-frame clones alone and lacks a portion of them. The sample yields roughly 24,000 clones, 70% to 90% seen once. The sequenced sample was unsorted PBMCs, obtained 1.8 years before starting antiretroviral therapy. The receptors here all came from a woman in her 30s with HIV. The CDR3 runs from the conserved cysteine through the conserved F or W. Fields, in order: V gene, D gene, J gene, clone size, CDR3 protein, CDR3 DNA. A D gene is named only where the DNA matches it firmly. Part of the rows lack a size; the others show once, few, many or a class for expanded clones.

V gene: TRBV11-2; D gene: .; J gene: TRBJ1-6; clone size: .; CDR3 protein: CASSLQAGGSSPLHF; CDR3 DNA: TGTGCCAGCAGCTTACAGGCCGGTGGTAGTTCACCCCTCCACTTT
V gene: TRBV7-2; D gene: .; J gene: TRBJ1-4; clone size: once; CDR3 protein: CASNLEAGTANEKLFF; CDR3 DNA: TGTGCCAGCAACCTCGAGGCCGGGACGGCCAATGAAAAACTGTTTTTT
V gene: TRBV6-5; D gene: .; J gene: TRBJ1-5; clone size: .; CDR3 protein: CASSTGTRGNQPQHF; CDR3 DNA: TGTGCCAGCAGTACAGGGACCCGAGGCAATCAGCCCCAGCATTTT
V gene: TRBV27; D gene: TRBD1; J gene: TRBJ1-5; clone size: .; CDR3 protein: CASSSRRDRESGQPQHF; CDR3 DNA: TGTGCCAGCAGTTCCCGCCGGGACAGGGAATCTGGGCAGCCCCAGCATTTT
V gene: TRBV9; D gene: .; J gene: TRBJ1-1; clone size: .; CDR3 protein: CASSVVEKNTEAFF; CDR3 DNA: TGTGCCAGCAGCGTAGTAGAGAAGAACACTGAAGCTTTCTTT
V gene: TRBV7-2; D gene: .; J gene: TRBJ2-3; clone size: .; CDR3 protein: CASSPGPYTQYF; CDR3 DNA: TGTGCCAGCAGCCCCGGGCCCTATACGCAGTATTTT
V gene: TRBV19; D gene: .; J gene: TRBJ1-6; clone size: .; CDR3 protein: CASSIEDSYNSPLHF; CDR3 DNA: TGTGCCAGTAGTATAGAGGACTCCTATAATTCACCCCTCCACTTT
V gene: TRBV4-1; D gene: TRBD1; J gene: TRBJ2-1; clone size: .; CDR3 protein: CASSPLGTGTYNEQFF; CDR3 DNA: TGCGCCAGCAGCCCCCTAGGGACAGGCACCTACAATGAGCAGTTCTTC
V gene: TRBV7-2; D gene: .; J gene: TRBJ1-5; clone size: .; CDR3 protein: CASSLVRQRNQPQHF; CDR3 DNA: TGTGCCAGCAGCTTAGTCAGACAGCGCAATCAGCCCCAGCATTTT
V gene: TRBV7-9; D gene: TRBD1; J gene: TRBJ1-1; clone size: .; CDR3 protein: CASSLVATGSNTEAFF; CDR3 DNA: TGTGCCAGCAGCTTGGTCGCGACAGGGAGTAACACTGAAGCTTTCTTT
V gene: TRBV6-4; D gene: .; J gene: TRBJ1-1; clone size: .; CDR3 protein: CASSDSDGVGSAFF; CDR3 DNA: TGTGCCAGCAGTGACTCGGACGGGGTCGGGTCGGCTTTCTTT
V gene: TRBV5-6; D gene: .; J gene: TRBJ1-2; clone size: .; CDR3 protein: CASREGVLDGYTF; CDR3 DNA: TGTGCCAGCAGGGAAGGGGTACTTGATGGCTACACCTTC
V gene: TRBV9; D gene: .; J gene: TRBJ2-7; clone size: .; CDR3 protein: CASSATADSYEQYF; CDR3 DNA: TGTGCCAGCAGCGCCACAGCCGACTCCTACGAGCAGTACTTC
V gene: TRBV19; D gene: .; J gene: TRBJ1-1; clone size: once; CDR3 protein: CASRSGTEAFF; CDR3 DNA: TGTGCCAGTAGGTCGGGGACTGAAGCTTTCTTT
V gene: TRBV7-9; D gene: .; J gene: TRBJ2-3; clone size: few; CDR3 protein: CASSLASGGPSTDTQYF; CDR3 DNA: TGTGCCAGCAGCTTAGCTTCCGGGGGCCCGAGCACAGATACGCAGTATTTT
V gene: TRBV2; D gene: TRBD1; J gene: TRBJ1-6; clone size: .; CDR3 protein: CASSATGASYNSPLHF; CDR3 DNA: TGTGCCAGCAGCGCCACAGGGGCCTCCTATAATTCACCCCTCCACTTT
V gene: TRBV4-2; D gene: TRBD2; J gene: TRBJ2-1; clone size: .; CDR3 protein: CASSQVGGGANEQFF; CDR3 DNA: TGTGCCAGCAGCCAAGTGGGCGGGGGGGCGAATGAGCAGTTCTTC
V gene: TRBV4-1; D gene: TRBD1; J gene: TRBJ1-2; clone size: .; CDR3 protein: CASSPSGTGSPYYGYTF; CDR3 DNA: TGCGCCAGCAGCCCGTCCGGGACAGGGAGTCCCTACTATGGCTACACCTTC
V gene: TRBV27; D gene: .; J gene: TRBJ1-2; clone size: .; CDR3 protein: CASSSSYTGSGYTF; CDR3 DNA: TGTGCCAGCAGTTCCTCATACACAGGGTCGGGCTACACCTTC
V gene: TRBV9; D gene: .; J gene: TRBJ1-1; clone size: .; CDR3 protein: CASSVEAINTEAFF; CDR3 DNA: TGTGCCAGCAGCGTAGAGGCGATAAACACTGAAGCTTTCTTT
V gene: TRBV9; D gene: .; J gene: TRBJ1-1; clone size: .; CDR3 protein: CASSVGPGNTEAFF; CDR3 DNA: TGTGCCAGCAGCGTAGGACCGGGGAACACTGAAGCTTTCTTT
V gene: TRBV5-1; D gene: .; J gene: TRBJ2-2; clone size: .; CDR3 protein: CASSLGQVNTGELFF; CDR3 DNA: TGCGCCAGCAGCTTGGGGCAGGTGAACACCGGGGAGCTGTTTTTT
V gene: TRBV12-2; D gene: .; J gene: TRBJ2-5; clone size: .; CDR3 protein: CASRLARSGGPQETQYF; CDR3 DNA: TGTGCAAGTCGCTTAGCCCGCAGCGGGGGCCCCCAAGAGACCCAGTACTTC
V gene: TRBV7-2; D gene: TRBD1; J gene: TRBJ1-6; clone size: few; CDR3 protein: CASSTTGTGAPFPHF; CDR3 DNA: TGTGCCAGCAGCACAACCGGGACAGGGGCCCCTTTTCCCCACTTT
V gene: TRBV11-2; D gene: TRBD1; J gene: TRBJ2-1; clone size: .; CDR3 protein: CASSYGQVLTYNEQFF; CDR3 DNA: TGTGCCAGCAGCTACGGACAGGTCCTCACCTACAATGAGCAGTTCTTC
V gene: TRBV6-4; D gene: TRBD1; J gene: TRBJ1-5; clone size: .; CDR3 protein: CADRDWGSNQPQHF; CDR3 DNA: TGTGCCGACAGGGATTGGGGAAGCAATCAGCCCCAGCATTTT
V gene: TRBV6-1; D gene: TRBD1; J gene: TRBJ2-1; clone size: .; CDR3 protein: CASSEWQGANNEQFF; CDR3 DNA: TGTGCCAGCAGTGAATGGCAGGGGGCAAACAATGAGCAGTTCTTC
V gene: TRBV7-3; D gene: TRBD1; J gene: TRBJ2-7; clone size: .; CDR3 protein: CASSPTDRDGEQYF; CDR3 DNA: TGTGCCAGCAGCCCCACCGACAGGGACGGAGAGCAGTACTTC
V gene: TRBV5-8; D gene: TRBD1; J gene: TRBJ1-2; clone size: .; CDR3 protein: CASTPTGTGVNYGYTF; CDR3 DNA: TGTGCCAGCACCCCTACCGGGACAGGGGTCAACTATGGCTACACCTTC
V gene: TRBV10-1; D gene: TRBD2; J gene: TRBJ2-5; clone size: .; CDR3 protein: CASIPGLGVETQYF; CDR3 DNA: TGCGCCAGCATTCCGGGACTAGGTGTGGAGACCCAGTACTTC
V gene: TRBV5-1; D gene: TRBD1; J gene: TRBJ1-1; clone size: .; CDR3 protein: CASSPGQSHTEAFF; CDR3 DNA: TGCGCCAGCAGTCCGGGACAGAGTCACACTGAAGCTTTCTTT
V gene: TRBV18; D gene: .; J gene: TRBJ2-3; clone size: once; CDR3 protein: CASSPQSRDTQYF; CDR3 DNA: TGTGCCAGCTCCCCCCAGAGCAGGGATACGCAGTATTTT
V gene: TRBV10-3; D gene: .; J gene: TRBJ2-1; clone size: once; CDR3 protein: CAVRRDSSNEQFF; CDR3 DNA: TGTGCCGTGCGCCGGGACTCCTCCAATGAGCAGTTCTTC
V gene: TRBV30; D gene: .; J gene: TRBJ1-1; clone size: .; CDR3 protein: CAWSESVNTEAFF; CDR3 DNA: TGTGCCTGGAGTGAATCCGTGAACACTGAAGCTTTCTTT
V gene: TRBV6-6; D gene: .; J gene: TRBJ1-3; clone size: .; CDR3 protein: CASRREGAGNTIYF; CDR3 DNA: TGTGCCAGCAGGCGTGAGGGGGCTGGAAACACCATATATTTT
V gene: TRBV5-4; D gene: .; J gene: TRBJ1-6; clone size: .; CDR3 protein: CASSPGTENSPLHF; CDR3 DNA: TGTGCCAGCAGCCCGGGGACGGAAAATTCACCCCTCCACTTT
V gene: TRBV4-2; D gene: TRBD2; J gene: TRBJ2-2; clone size: .; CDR3 protein: CASSQVFMAGGRGGGELFF; CDR3 DNA: TGTGCCAGCAGCCAAGTTTTTATGGCGGGGGGGCGGGGTGGCGGGGAGCTGTTTTTT
V gene: TRBV25-1; D gene: .; J gene: TRBJ2-3; clone size: .; CDR3 protein: CASSLSGPGLDTQYF; CDR3 DNA: .
V gene: TRBV9; D gene: .; J gene: TRBJ2-2; clone size: .; CDR3 protein: CASTNGARGVSGELFF; CDR3 DNA: TGTGCCAGCACCAACGGGGCGAGGGGGGTCTCCGGGGAGCTGTTTTTT
V gene: TRBV15; D gene: .; J gene: TRBJ1-5; clone size: .; CDR3 protein: CATSSAGGGIQPQHF; CDR3 DNA: TGTGCCACCAGCAGCGCTGGAGGGGGAATACAGCCCCAGCATTTT
V gene: TRBV9; D gene: .; J gene: TRBJ1-3; clone size: .; CDR3 protein: CASSVQGDRLSGNTIYF; CDR3 DNA: TGTGCCAGCAGCGTACAGGGAGACCGTCTCTCTGGAAACACCATATATTTT
V gene: TRBV6-1; D gene: .; J gene: TRBJ1-5; clone size: .; CDR3 protein: CASSLHSNQPQHF; CDR3 DNA: TGTGCCAGCAGCCTGCATAGCAATCAGCCCCAGCATTTT
V gene: TRBV2; D gene: TRBD1; J gene: TRBJ2-2; clone size: few; CDR3 protein: CASSPTGGWNTGELFF; CDR3 DNA: TGTGCCAGCAGTCCCACAGGGGGGTGGAACACCGGGGAGCTGTTTTTT
V gene: TRBV5-1; D gene: TRBD2; J gene: TRBJ2-3; clone size: .; CDR3 protein: CASSLELAGRGADTQYF; CDR3 DNA: TGCGCCAGCAGCTTGGAACTAGCGGGGAGAGGGGCAGATACGCAGTATTTT
V gene: TRBV4-2; D gene: .; J gene: TRBJ1-4; clone size: .; CDR3 protein: CASSQEGGGGTEKLFF; CDR3 DNA: TGTGCCAGCAGCCAAGAGGGCGGGGGCGGAACTGAAAAACTGTTTTTT